This entry features one T cell receptor (beta chain) sequence. Its binding antigen is unknown. The data were obtained in a study of CXCR3-negative and CXCR3-positive naive CD8 T cells (dated by TCRdb to between 2018 and 2020). About the investigation overall: In total, about 140 million TRB reads were obtained, or roughly 1.5 +/- 0.3 million reads per library. Diversity and physicochemical repertoire analyses covered 10 to 11 donors pooled from two independent experiments. TRBV-TRBJ cluster analysis included naive subsets from roughly 5 donors and memory cells from 3 donors. General study outcomes and caveats: Surface CD5, linked to self-reactivity in mice, was comparable between naive subsets; TCR interaction strength was therefore also inferred from TRB CDR3 physicochemical properties. TRBV-TRBJ usage was similar between naive CXCR3-negative and CXCR3-positive cells from the same donor, while memory cells showed distinct patterns. Comparably high repertoire diversity was found in both naive subsets, whereas much lower repertoire diversity was found in memory CD8+ T cells. Because CXCR3 expression was partially decreased after cryopreservation, freshly isolated PBMCs were used for most assays.

Each CD8+ T cell subset was flow-sorted in triplicate, with some 300,000 cells per subset placed directly into RLT lysis buffer. Using standard density gradient centrifugation, peripheral blood mononuclear cells were isolated from buffy coats. An RNeasy Mini Kit was used to extract total RNA from the sorted cells. TCRdb lists the instrument as NextSeq 550. The Human TCR Profiling Kit (MiLaboratory) was used to prepare UMI-labeled 5' RACE TRB cDNA libraries. cDNA synthesis used the entire amount of extracted RNA, and PCR amplification then used the entire amount of cDNA produced. Libraries were prepared in parallel using an identical number of PCR cycles. The study's processing was this. MIGEC and MiXCR extracted about 50,000 +/- 10,000 unique UMI-labeled TRB cDNA molecules per library, requiring at least two reads per UMI. Each library averaged about 37,000 +/- 9,700 functional in-frame TRB CDR3 nucleotide clonotypes without stop codons. Diversity metrics, including normalized Shannon-Wiener and Chao1, were computed in VDJtools after downsampling to 5000 UMI-labeled TRB molecules per sample. VDJtools computed clonotype-size-weighted physicochemical properties of the central five CDR3 residues: interaction energy, strength, volume and Kidera factor 4. After the reads were reprocessed by TCRdb, one entry was made per CDR3 protein sequence, with no DNA. The V and J calls come from TCRdb's annotation, not from the publication. This sample's table contains about 43,000 distinct CDR3 sequences. The top ten hold approximately 14% of the sample.

The specimen sequenced was memory CD8+ T cells from blood. The cell subset or site label here, explained by the study, means: conventional CD8+ memory T cells (TMEM), sorted as controls. This clonotype was obtained from a human donor in good health. Some clones in this sample may be carry-over from other donors' samples.

The CDR3 region has the sequence CSVEGRDSSYEQYF. The rearrangement joined TRBV29-1 to TRBJ2-7; TCRdb lists TRBD1, though no DNA is available to test this call. CDR1 and CDR2 are read off the germline V gene as SQVTM and ANQGSEA. The CDR3 starts with the cysteine, ends with the phenylalanine, and has 14 residues. DNA was not recorded.